This TCR beta chain was captured by sequencing in a study of blood T cell repertoires in COVID-19 (dated by TCRdb to 2018 to 2020). Describing the broader study: Samples covering the acute and convalescent phases of COVID-19 were provided by collaborators in the United States, Italy and Spain. Deeply sampled blood TCRbeta repertoires from subjects exposed to, actively infected with, or recovered from COVID-19 were included in the dataset. Nearly every sample came with metadata listing a de-identified subject ID, COVID-19 status, age in years and sex. Where available, HLA class I and class II types were taken from metadata supplied by the sample provider and were not determined by assay-based typing. The samples were drawn from the first 160 participants of the ongoing ImmuneRACE study and from over a thousand subjects provided by 6 global collaborators. The repertoires were made available in a free public database intended to serve as a resource for research on the immune response to SARS-CoV-2. The prospective study material was composed of cDNA or gDNA derived from T cells, B-cell-depleted T cells, or PBMCs. Overall study outcomes, separate from this receptor: The quantity of clinical and demographic metadata differed by source and by participant and was supplied without curation.

The immunoSEQ Assay, a bias-controlled multiplex PCR, was used to amplify TCRbeta CDR3 regions from genomic DNA. Processing in the source paper ran as follows. Nucleated cell counts per sample were estimated from amplification of reference gene primers within the assay. To quantify the absolute abundance of each unique TCRbeta CDR3 rearrangement, sequence reads were collapsed and filtered. For each sample, productive Simpson clonality was calculated as the square root of Simpson's diversity index over productive rearrangements. The immuneACCESS repertoire file appears here via TCRdb, limited to in-frame rearrangements. These files lack a portion of the clones; in checked studies, under half of the deficit traces to unresolved V genes, and the cause of the others is not known. The DNA was the basis for D and trimming; V, J and clone size are from that table. Recorded for this sample are 130,000 to 150,000 clones; roughly 87% of them occurred a single time. The ten largest account for approximately 0.98% of the sample.

The collaborating institutions used their own protocols to collect whole blood in K2EDTA tubes. For TCRbeta analysis, collaborators shipped samples as frozen whole blood, isolated PBMCs, or DNA extracted from either of those sample types. Here V drops 3 bases and J drops 5 bases, and the junction holds 9 bases not matched to any gene. Its CDR3 holds 16 amino acids, cysteine through phenylalanine. Only the CDR3 part of the read is kept: 48 bases, read in frame from the first base. From the germline V gene, CDR1 is MDHEN and CDR2 is SYDVKM. This clone came up once. Its antigen is still unknown. No base-level quality is on record; no much larger clone is a single base apart.

Recombination linked TRBV28 to TRBJ2-3; a stretch of 9 junction bases matches TRBD2. The TCR was taken from a woman between 45 and 60 years old with acute or convalescent COVID-19. The sequencing input was peripheral blood. Here is the DNA: TGTGCCAGCAGTTTTCCTCTGCGGGGGGGCAAAGATACGCAGTATTTT. It codes for CASSFPLRGGKDTQYF. With the portions outside the CDR3 filled from the reference TRBV28 and TRBJ2-3 genes, the complete variable region becomes DVKVTQSSRYLVKRTGEKVFLECVQDMDHENMFWYRQDPGLGLRLIYFSYDVKMKEKGDIPEGYSVSREKKERFSLILESASTNQTSMYLCASSFPLRGGKDTQYFGPGTRLTVL.